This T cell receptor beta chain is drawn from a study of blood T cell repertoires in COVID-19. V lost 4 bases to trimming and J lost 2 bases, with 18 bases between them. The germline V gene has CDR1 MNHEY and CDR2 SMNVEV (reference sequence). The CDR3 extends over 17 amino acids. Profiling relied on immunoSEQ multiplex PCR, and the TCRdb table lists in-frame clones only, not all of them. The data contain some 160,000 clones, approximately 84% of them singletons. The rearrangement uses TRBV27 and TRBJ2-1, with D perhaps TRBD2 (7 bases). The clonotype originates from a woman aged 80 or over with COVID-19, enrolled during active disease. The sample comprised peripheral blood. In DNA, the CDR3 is TGTGCCAGCAGTTCCCCGCCGAGAGGGGGGGCCTACAATGAGCAGTTCTTC. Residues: CASSSPPRGGAYNEQFF.